This entry features one T cell receptor (beta chain) sequence. Its target is not known. Germline is not matched at one junction end, which may reflect a read error. Only in-frame clones appear in the TCRdb table, and some are missing; sequencing was by immunoSEQ multiplex PCR. The sample includes 15,000 or so clones, approximately 77% of them seen just once. Histologic diagnosis was independently verified by two lung pathologists. This sample was included in a study of immune evolution from preneoplasia to lung adenocarcinoma. About the study: HLA loss of heterozygosity: 7% AIS, 15% MIA, around 35% ADC, none AAH.

Germline V gene sequence: CDR1 MDHEN, CDR2 SYDVKM. CDR3 length: 13 amino acids. Broader study findings: Clonality was highest in normal lung, lower in later-stage lesions apparently. From normal lung to invasive adenocarcinoma, top clone frequencies appeared to decrease.

Sequencing used FFPE minimally invasive lung adenocarcinoma tissue. The sequence came from a person aged 55 to 79 with lung adenocarcinoma. J is TRBJ2-5 and V is TRBV28, with TRBD2 matching over 7 bases. The CDR3 bases are TGTGCCAGCAGTAGCGGGGACCAAGAGACTCAGTACTTC. Residues: CASSSGDQETQYF. Based on the CDR3 plus reference TRBV28 and TRBJ2-5, the full variable domain is DVKVTQSSRYLVKRTGEKVFLECVQDMDHENMFWYRQDPGLGLRLIYFSYDVKMKEKGDIPEGYSVSREKKERFSLILESASTNQTSMYLCASSSGDQETQYFGPGTRLLVL.